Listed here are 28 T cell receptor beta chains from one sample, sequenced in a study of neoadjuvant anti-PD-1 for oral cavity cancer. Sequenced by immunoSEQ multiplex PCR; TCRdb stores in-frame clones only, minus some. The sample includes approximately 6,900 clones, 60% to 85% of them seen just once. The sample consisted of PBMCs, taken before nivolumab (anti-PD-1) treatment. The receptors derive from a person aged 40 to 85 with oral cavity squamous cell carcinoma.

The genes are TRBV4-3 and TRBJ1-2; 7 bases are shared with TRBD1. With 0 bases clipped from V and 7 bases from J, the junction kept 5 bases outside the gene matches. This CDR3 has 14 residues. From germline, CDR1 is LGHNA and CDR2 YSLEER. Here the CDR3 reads CASSQDRGGIGYTF. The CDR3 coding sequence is TGCGCCAGCAGCCAAGATAGAGGGGGCATTGGCTACACCTTC.

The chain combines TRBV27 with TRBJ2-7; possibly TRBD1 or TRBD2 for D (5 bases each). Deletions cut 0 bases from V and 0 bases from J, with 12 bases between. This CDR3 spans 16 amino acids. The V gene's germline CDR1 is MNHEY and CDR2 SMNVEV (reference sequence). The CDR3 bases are TGTGCCAGCAGTTTATCGGTGGGGGACCACTCCTACGAGCAGTACTTC. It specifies CASSLSVGDHSYEQYF.

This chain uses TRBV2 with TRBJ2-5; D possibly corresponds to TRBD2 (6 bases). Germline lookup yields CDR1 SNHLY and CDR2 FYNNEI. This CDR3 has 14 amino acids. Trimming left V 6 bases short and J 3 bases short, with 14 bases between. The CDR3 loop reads CASSSGLGEETQYF. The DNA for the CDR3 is TGTGCCAGCAGCTCGGGACTGGGAGAAGAGACCCAGTACTTC.

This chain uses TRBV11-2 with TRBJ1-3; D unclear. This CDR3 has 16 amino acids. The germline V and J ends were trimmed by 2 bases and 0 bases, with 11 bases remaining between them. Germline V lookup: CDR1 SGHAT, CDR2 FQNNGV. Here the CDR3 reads CASSLIQRFSGNTIYF. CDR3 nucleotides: TGTGCCAGCAGCTTAATTCAGCGGTTCTCTGGAAACACCATATATTTT.

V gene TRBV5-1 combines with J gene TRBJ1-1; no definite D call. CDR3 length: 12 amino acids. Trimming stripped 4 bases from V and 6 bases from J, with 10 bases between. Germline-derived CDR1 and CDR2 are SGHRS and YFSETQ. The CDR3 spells CASSPPSPEAFF. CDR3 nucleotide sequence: TGCGCCAGCAGCCCCCCTAGCCCTGAAGCTTTCTTT.

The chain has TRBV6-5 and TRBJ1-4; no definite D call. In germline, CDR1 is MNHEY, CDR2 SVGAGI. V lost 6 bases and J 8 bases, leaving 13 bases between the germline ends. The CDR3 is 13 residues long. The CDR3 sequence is CASRPIALEKLFF. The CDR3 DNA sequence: TGTGCCAGCAGGCCAATCGCCCTCGAAAAACTGTTTTTT.

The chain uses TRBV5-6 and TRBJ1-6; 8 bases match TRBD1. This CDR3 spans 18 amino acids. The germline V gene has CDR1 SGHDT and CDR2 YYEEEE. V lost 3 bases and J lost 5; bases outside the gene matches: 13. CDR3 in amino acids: CASSSRQGRGGNNSPLHF. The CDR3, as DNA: TGTGCCAGCAGCTCGCGACAGGGGCGCGGGGGAAATAATTCACCCCTCCACTTT. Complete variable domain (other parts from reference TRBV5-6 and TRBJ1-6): DAGVTQSPTHLIKTRGQQVTLRCSPKSGHDTVSWYQQALGQGPQFIFQYYEEEERQRGNFPDRFSGHQFPNYSSELNVNALLLGDSALYLCASSSRQGRGGNNSPLHFGNGTRLTVT.

The CDR3 is CASTLTGPTGGYTF. The CDR3 DNA is TGTGCCAGTACCCTGACAGGCCCAACGGGCGGCTACACCTTC. The chain combines TRBV19 with TRBJ1-2; tentative D call: TRBD1 (6 bases). CDR3 length: 14 residues. Trimming took 7 bases from V and 8 from J, leaving 20 bases between them. Looked up from germline, CDR1 is LNHDA and CDR2 is SQIVND (reference sequence).

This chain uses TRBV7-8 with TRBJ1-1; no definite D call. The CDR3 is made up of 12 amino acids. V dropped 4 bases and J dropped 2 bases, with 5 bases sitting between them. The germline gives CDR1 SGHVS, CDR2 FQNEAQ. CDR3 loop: CASSSINTEAFF. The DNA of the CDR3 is TGTGCCAGCAGCTCCATCAACACTGAAGCTTTCTTT.

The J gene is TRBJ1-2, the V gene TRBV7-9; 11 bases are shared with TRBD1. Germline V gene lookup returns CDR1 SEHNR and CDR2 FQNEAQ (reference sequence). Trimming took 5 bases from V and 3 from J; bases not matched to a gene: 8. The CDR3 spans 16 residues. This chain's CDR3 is CASSRGQGAVYYGYTF. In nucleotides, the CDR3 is TGTGCCAGCAGCCGAGGACAGGGGGCGGTTTACTATGGCTACACCTTC.

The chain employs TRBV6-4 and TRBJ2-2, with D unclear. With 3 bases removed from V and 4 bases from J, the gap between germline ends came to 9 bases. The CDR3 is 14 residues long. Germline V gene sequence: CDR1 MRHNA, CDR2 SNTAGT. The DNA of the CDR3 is TGTGCCAGCAGTGAATCTGGGTTCACCGGGGAGCTGTTTTTT. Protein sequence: CASSESGFTGELFF.

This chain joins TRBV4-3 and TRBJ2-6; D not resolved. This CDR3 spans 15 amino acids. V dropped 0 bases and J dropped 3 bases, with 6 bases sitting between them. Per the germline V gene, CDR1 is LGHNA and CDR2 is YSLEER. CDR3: CASSQDDGGANVLTF. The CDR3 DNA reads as TGCGCCAGCAGCCAAGATGACGGTGGGGCCAACGTCCTGACTTTC.

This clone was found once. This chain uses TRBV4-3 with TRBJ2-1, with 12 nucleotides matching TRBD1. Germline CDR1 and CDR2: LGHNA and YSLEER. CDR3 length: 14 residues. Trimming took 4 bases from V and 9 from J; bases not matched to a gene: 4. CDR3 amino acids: CASSPGQGASEQFF. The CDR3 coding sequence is TGCGCCAGCAGCCCGGGACAGGGGGCTAGTGAGCAGTTCTTC.

The chain's CDR3 is CSVARGAGGYEQYF. CDR3 sequence (DNA): TGCAGCGTTGCTCGGGGGGCAGGGGGGTACGAGCAGTACTTC. This chain uses TRBV29-1 with TRBJ2-7, with D perhaps assigned TRBD1 or TRBD2 (7 bases each). This CDR3 spans 14 amino acids. V was trimmed by 4 bases and J by 4 bases, leaving 17 bases between them. Germline V gene lookup returns CDR1 SQVTM and CDR2 ANQGSEA.

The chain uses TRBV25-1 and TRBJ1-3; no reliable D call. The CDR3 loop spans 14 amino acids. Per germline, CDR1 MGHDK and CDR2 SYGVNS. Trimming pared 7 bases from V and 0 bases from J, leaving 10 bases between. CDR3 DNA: TGTGCCAGCAAGAGGGCCAACTCTGGAAACACCATATATTTT. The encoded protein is CASKRANSGNTIYF. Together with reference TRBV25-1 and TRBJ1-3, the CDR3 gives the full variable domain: EADIYQTPRYLVIGTGKKITLECSQTMGHDKMYWYQQDPGMELHLIHYSYGVNSTEKGDLSSESTVSRIRTEHFPLTLESARPSHTSQYLCASKRANSGNTIYFGEGSWLTVV.

The CDR3 DNA is TGTGCCAGTAGTACTAGTGCCAGCTCCTACGAGCAGTACTTC. It encodes CASSTSASSYEQYF. This chain connects TRBV19 to TRBJ2-7, with D unresolved. Germline CDR1 reads LNHDA; CDR2 reads SQIVND (reference sequence). The CDR3 sequence is 14 residues long. Trimming removed 4 bases from V and 0 bases from J, with 10 bases in between.

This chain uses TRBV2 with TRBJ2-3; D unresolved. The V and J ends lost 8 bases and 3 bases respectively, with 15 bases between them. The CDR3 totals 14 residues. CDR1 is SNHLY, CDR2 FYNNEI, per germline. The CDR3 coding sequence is TGTGCCAGCGGCCCGGGCGTAACAACAGATACGCAGTATTTT. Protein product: CASGPGVTTDTQYF.

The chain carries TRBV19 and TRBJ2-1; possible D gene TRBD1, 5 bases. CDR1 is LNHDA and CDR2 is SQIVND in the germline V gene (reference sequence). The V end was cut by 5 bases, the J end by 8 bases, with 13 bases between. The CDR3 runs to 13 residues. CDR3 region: CASSPQGPHEQFF. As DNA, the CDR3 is TGTGCCAGTAGTCCTCAGGGCCCCCATGAGCAGTTCTTC.

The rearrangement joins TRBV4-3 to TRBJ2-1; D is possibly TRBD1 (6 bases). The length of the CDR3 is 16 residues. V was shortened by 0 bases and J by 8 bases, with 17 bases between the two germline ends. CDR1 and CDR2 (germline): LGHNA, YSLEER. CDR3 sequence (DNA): TGCGCCAGCAGCCAAGAAACAGGGAATGGTGGACATGAGCAGTTCTTC. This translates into CASSQETGNGGHEQFF.

DNA of the CDR3: TGTGCCAGCAGCCCCCGACAGGGGACTAATGAAAAACTGTTTTTT. Its translation: CASSPRQGTNEKLFF. This chain uses TRBV9 with TRBJ1-4; 8 nucleotides align to TRBD1. From germline, CDR1 is SGDLS and CDR2 YYNGEE. J was trimmed by 2 bases and V by 4 bases; bases with no gene match: 4. The length of the CDR3 is 15 residues. The entire variable domain, with the rest obtained from reference TRBV9 and TRBJ1-4, is as follows: DSGVTQTPKHLITATGQRVTLRCSPRSGDLSVYWYQQSLDQGLQFLIQYYNGEERAKGNILERFSAQQFPDLHSELNLSSLELGDSALYFCASSPRQGTNEKLFFGSGTQLSVL.

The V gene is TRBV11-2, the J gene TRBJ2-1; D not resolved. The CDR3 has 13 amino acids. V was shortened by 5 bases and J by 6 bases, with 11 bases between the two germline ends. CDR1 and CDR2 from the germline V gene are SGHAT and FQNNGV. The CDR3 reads CASSPSFFNEQFF. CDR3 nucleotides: TGTGCCAGCAGCCCGTCTTTCTTCAATGAGCAGTTCTTC.

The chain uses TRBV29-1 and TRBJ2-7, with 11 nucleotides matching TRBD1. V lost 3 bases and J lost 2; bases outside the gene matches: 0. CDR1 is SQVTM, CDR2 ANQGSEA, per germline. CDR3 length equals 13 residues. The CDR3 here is CSVEGQGAYEQYF. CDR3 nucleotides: TGCAGCGTTGAGGGACAGGGGGCCTACGAGCAGTACTTC.

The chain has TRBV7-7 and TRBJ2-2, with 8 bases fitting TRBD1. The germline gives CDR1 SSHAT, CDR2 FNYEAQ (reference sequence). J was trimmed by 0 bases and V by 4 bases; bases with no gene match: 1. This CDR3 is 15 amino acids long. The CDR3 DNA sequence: TGTGCCAGCAGCTCACAGGGGGCGAACACCGGGGAGCTGTTTTTT. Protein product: CASSSQGANTGELFF.

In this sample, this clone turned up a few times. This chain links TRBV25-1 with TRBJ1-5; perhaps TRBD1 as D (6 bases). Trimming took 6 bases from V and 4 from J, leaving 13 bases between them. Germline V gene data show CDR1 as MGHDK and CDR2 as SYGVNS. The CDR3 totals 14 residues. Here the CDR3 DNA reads TGTGCCAGCAGCGTGACAGGCGGTAATCAGCCCCAGCATTTT. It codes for CASSVTGGNQPQHF.

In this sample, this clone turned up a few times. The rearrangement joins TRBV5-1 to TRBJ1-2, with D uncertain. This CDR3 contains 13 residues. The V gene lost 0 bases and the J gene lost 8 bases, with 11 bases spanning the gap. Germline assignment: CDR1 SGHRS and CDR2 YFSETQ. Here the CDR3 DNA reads TGCGCCAGCAGCTTGGAGGGCTCGAGAGGCTACACCTTC. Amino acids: CASSLEGSRGYTF.

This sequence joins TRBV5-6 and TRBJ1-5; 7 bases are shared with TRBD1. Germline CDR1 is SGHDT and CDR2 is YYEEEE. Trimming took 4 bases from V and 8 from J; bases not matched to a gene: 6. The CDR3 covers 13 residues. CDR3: CASSTRGREPQHF. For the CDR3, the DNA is TGTGCCAGCAGCACCAGGGGGAGGGAGCCCCAGCATTTT.

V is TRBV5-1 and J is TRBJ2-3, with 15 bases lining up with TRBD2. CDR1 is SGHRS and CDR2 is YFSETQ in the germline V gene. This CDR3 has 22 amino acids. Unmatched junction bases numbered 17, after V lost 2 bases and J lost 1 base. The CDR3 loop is CASSLTTYHGLAGGPRTDTQYF. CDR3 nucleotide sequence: TGCGCCAGCAGCTTAACTACCTACCATGGACTAGCGGGGGGGCCCCGCACAGATACGCAGTATTTT.

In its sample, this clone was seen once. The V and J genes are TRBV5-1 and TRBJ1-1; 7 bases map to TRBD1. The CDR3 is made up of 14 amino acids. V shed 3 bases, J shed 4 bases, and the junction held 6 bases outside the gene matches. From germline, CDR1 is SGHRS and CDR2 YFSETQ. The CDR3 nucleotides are TGCGCCAGCAGCTCCGCGAACAGGGGCACTGAAGCTTTCTTT. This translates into CASSSANRGTEAFF.